Listed below are T cell receptor beta chains from one sample, sequenced in a study of T cell responses to AZD1222 COVID-19 vaccine. This table comes from immunoSEQ multiplex PCR, and its TCRdb copy is limited to in-frame clones, with some not included. The sample carries 150,000 to 200,000 clones, 92% recorded once. The specimen was peripheral blood, collected 28 days after the second AZD1222 dose. The receptors originated from an adult who received the AZD1222 COVID-19 vaccine. CDR3s include the opening cysteine and the closing phenylalanine or tryptophan. Each record gives: D gene, J gene, V gene, clone size, CDR3 DNA, CDR3 protein. A D gene is named only where the DNA matches it firmly. For some rows the clone size is stated as once, few or many, or as a class when expanded; others skip it.

>TRBD2|TRBJ2-7|TRBV6-2/TRBV6-3|once
TGTGCCAGCAGTTACACCCGGGACTACGAGTACTTC
CASSYTRDYEYF
>.|TRBJ1-1|TRBV10-1|.
TGCGCCAGCAGTGAGTCAGTGGGGGTGGTCGGCACTGAAGCTTTCTTT
CASSESVGVVGTEAFF
>.|TRBJ1-1|TRBV6-5|.
TGTGCCAGCAGTATCAGTGGGGGACAGAACACTGAAGCTTTCTTT
CASSISGGQNTEAFF
>.|TRBJ1-5|TRBV11-2|.
TGTGCCAGCAGCCTAGGCGGGGTTGCGGGTCAGCCCCAGCATTTT
CASSLGGVAGQPQHF
>.|TRBJ1-5|TRBV12-3/TRBV12-4|.
TGTGCCAGCAGCTTAGCGGGGGGTCAGCCCCAGCATTTT
CASSLAGGQPQHF
>TRBD2|TRBJ2-1|TRBV7-2|.
TGTGCCAGCAGGCGAACCGGGACTAGCGGGAGGAATAATGAGCAGTTCTTC
CASRRTGTSGRNNEQFF
>.|TRBJ1-5|TRBV19|.
TGTGCCAGTAGTAGTCAGACAGGTAATCAGCCCCAGCATTTT
CASSSQTGNQPQHF
>.|TRBJ2-1|TRBV27|.
TGTGCCAGCAGTACCCAGAGCGGGTCGTCCTACAATGAGCAGTTCTTC
CASSTQSGSSYNEQFF
>.|TRBJ1-2|TRBV21-1|.
TGTGCCAGCAAAGGGGGTCCGGGGGGGCCCCCCTTCAACTATGGCTACACCTTC
CASKGGPGGPPFNYGYTF
>.|TRBJ1-2|TRBV30|.
TGTGCCTGGAGTGTGGGTCTTGGCTACACCTTC
CAWSVGLGYTF
>TRBD2|TRBJ2-7|TRBV3-1/TRBV3-2|.
TGTGCCAGCAGCCTAGACGTTCTAGCGGGGAGGAGCTCCTACGAGCAGTACTTC
CASSLDVLAGRSSYEQYF
>.|TRBJ1-2|TRBV6-2/TRBV6-3|.
TGTGCCAGCAGCCCCCAGCGAAACTATGGCTACACCTTC
CASSPQRNYGYTF
>.|TRBJ1-2|TRBV6-5|.
TGTGCCAGCAGTTACGTTCTAATAGGGGCGCAGGGTGGCTACACCTTC
CASSYVLIGAQGGYTF
>.|TRBJ1-3|TRBV7-8|.
TGTGCCAGCAGCTTAGGGGCTGGAAACACCATATATTTT
CASSLGAGNTIYF
>.|TRBJ2-1|TRBV15|.
TGTGCCACCAGCAGAGATTACCTCAATGAGCAGTTCTTC
CATSRDYLNEQFF
>TRBD1|TRBJ1-2|TRBV7-2|.
TGTGCCAGCAGCGAAACAGGGGGCCAGGGCTATGGCTACACCTTC
CASSETGGQGYGYTF
>TRBD1|TRBJ2-5|TRBV25-1|.
TGTGCCAGCAGTGACCCGACAGGGGGCCGAGAGACCCAGTACTTC
CASSDPTGGRETQYF
>.|TRBJ2-7|TRBV28|.
TGTGCCAGCAGTCCCCCCGTGTCCGAGCAGTACTTC
CASSPPVSEQYF
>.|TRBJ1-2|TRBV6-5|.
TGTGCCAGCAGAGCAGGGGCAGATGGCTACACCTTC
CASRAGADGYTF
>.|TRBJ2-1|TRBV27|once
TGTGCCAGCAGCACAAATCCACTCAATGAGCAGTTCTTC
CASSTNPLNEQFF
>TRBD1|TRBJ2-6|TRBV18|once
TGTGCCAGCTCACCAGGGACAGGCCTCTCTGGGGCCAACGTCCTGACTTTC
CASSPGTGLSGANVLTF
>TRBD1|TRBJ2-7|TRBV5-4|.
TGTGCCAGCAGCCCGGGACAGGGGGCTCGGGAGCAGTACTTC
CASSPGQGAREQYF
>.|TRBJ2-2|TRBV11-1|.
TGTGCCAGCAGCTTAGCTGGCAGGGCGGGCACCGGGGAGCTGTTTTTT
CASSLAGRAGTGELFF
>.|TRBJ2-5|TRBV30|.
TGTGCCTGGAGTGTAACCCGAGAGACCCAGTACTTC
CAWSVTRETQYF
>.|TRBJ1-5|TRBV6-5|.
TGTGCCAGCAGTTACGACGGGACATCTCAGCCCCAGCATTTT
CASSYDGTSQPQHF
>.|TRBJ1-1|TRBV4-3|.
TGCGCCAGCAGCCAAGATGGGGGCGGAAACACTGAAGCTTTCTTT
CASSQDGGGNTEAFF
>.|TRBJ2-2|TRBV5-8|.
TGTGCCAGCAGAGGGGGGCGGACCCCAAGGCCCGGGGAGCTGTTTTTT
CASRGGRTPRPGELFF
>TRBD1|TRBJ1-5|TRBV30|.
TGTGCCTGGAGTAATTTAGGGACAGGGAATAATCAGCCCCAGCATTTT
CAWSNLGTGNNQPQHF
>TRBD2|TRBJ2-5|TRBV6-2/TRBV6-3|.
TGTGCCAGCAGCCAGACTAGCGGCCAAGAGACCCAGTACTTC
CASSQTSGQETQYF
>.|TRBJ2-7|TRBV27|.
TGTGCCAGCAGTTTGGGCCAGGGGAACGAGCAGTACTTC
CASSLGQGNEQYF
>.|TRBJ2-1|TRBV7-9|.
TGTGCCAGCAGTTACCACGGTAGCTCCTACAATGAGCAGTTCTTC
CASSYHGSSYNEQFF
>.|TRBJ1-3|TRBV5-1|.
TGCGCCAGCAGCCTACAAGGGAGCGCCTCTGGAAACACCATATATTTT
CASSLQGSASGNTIYF
>.|TRBJ2-1|TRBV11-2|.
TGTGCCAGCAGCTTAGGAGATTCCAGGGGTAATGAGCAGTTCTTC
CASSLGDSRGNEQFF
>.|TRBJ2-1|TRBV6-5|.
TGTGCCAGCAGGTTTGCGGACGGCTCCTACAATGAGCAGTTCTTC
CASRFADGSYNEQFF
>.|TRBJ1-4|TRBV4-2|.
TGTGCCAGCAGCCAAGTCGGCGGTACTAGGGCCGAAAAACTGTTTTTT
CASSQVGGTRAEKLFF
>TRBD2|TRBJ2-2|TRBV6-1|.
TGTGCCAGCAGTGCCCCAGCGGGACCGAACACCGGGGAGCTGTTTTTT
CASSAPAGPNTGELFF
>.|TRBJ1-1|TRBV28|.
TGTGCCAGCAGCACTCCCTACAGGGTAGGAACTGAAGCTTTCTTT
CASSTPYRVGTEAFF